Given below is one T cell receptor beta chain in context. Its antigen target is currently unknown. The record has no base qualities; no much larger clone is one base away. From the germline V gene, CDR1 is SNHLY and CDR2 is FYNNEI. V sheds 5 bases and J sheds 2 bases, leaving 13 bases between their ends. Including the terminal cysteine and phenylalanine, the CDR3 comprises 14 residues. Only the CDR3 DNA stays, 42 bases, in frame from base 1. These data belong to a study of control samples from healthy donors and cancer patients (dated by TCRdb to 2018 to 2020). Libraries were prepared through the immunoSEQ multiplex PCR assay. The clones in this table, taken by TCRdb from immuneACCESS, are in-frame only. Not every clone is retained; where verified, under half of the shortfall comes from an unresolved V gene, and the cause of the rest is unknown. The sample table lists about 83,000 clones, about nine tenths of them with a count of one. Roughly a sixth of the sample is held by the ten biggest clonotypes.

Sequenced: blood. The receptor was isolated from a middle-aged man in good health. The chain is assembled from TRBV2 and TRBJ2-7; the D segment could be TRBD1, given 6 matching bases. The CDR3 has the sequence CASSLQGGPYEQYF. At the DNA level, the sequence is TGTGCCAGCAGTCTACAGGGTGGACCCTACGAGCAGTACTTC.